This TCR beta chain was captured in a study of T-cell memory formation after mild COVID-19. Study at large: Among the donors, TCR clusters were largely specific to each donor.

The CDR3 is made up of 13 amino acids. V dropped 5 bases and J dropped 1 base, with 8 bases sitting between them. CDR1 SGHTA and CDR2 FQGTGA come from the germline V gene. TCRdb recomputed calls from the 5' RACE reads with MiXCR, one row per CDR3 protein. There are over 350,000 distinct CDR3 sequences in the sample; around a sixth occur only once, and roughly 21% lies in the top ten. This clonotype was seen more than once but under ten times. The source of this sequence is a man between 18 and 35 years old who had mild COVID-19 (a few samples of this study predate the infection). Cell type and time point are not known. The sequenced material came from PBMCs or a T cell subset sorted from them (not recorded which). The chain recombines TRBV7-3 with TRBJ2-5; D is unresolved. CDR3 in amino acids: CASSQPPQETQYF. The CDR3 nucleotides read TGTGCCAGCAGCCAACCCCCCCAAGAGACCCAGTACTTC.